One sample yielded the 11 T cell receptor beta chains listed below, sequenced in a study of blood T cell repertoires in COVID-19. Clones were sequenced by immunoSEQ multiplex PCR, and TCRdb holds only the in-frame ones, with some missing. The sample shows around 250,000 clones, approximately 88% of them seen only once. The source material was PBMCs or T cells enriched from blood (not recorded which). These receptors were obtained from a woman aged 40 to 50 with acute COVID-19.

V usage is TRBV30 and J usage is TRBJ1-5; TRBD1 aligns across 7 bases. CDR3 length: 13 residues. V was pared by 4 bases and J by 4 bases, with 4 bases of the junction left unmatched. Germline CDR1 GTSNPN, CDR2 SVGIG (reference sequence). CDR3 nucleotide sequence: TGTGCCTGGAAAGACAGGGCAAATCAGCCCCAGCATTTT. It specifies CAWKDRANQPQHF.

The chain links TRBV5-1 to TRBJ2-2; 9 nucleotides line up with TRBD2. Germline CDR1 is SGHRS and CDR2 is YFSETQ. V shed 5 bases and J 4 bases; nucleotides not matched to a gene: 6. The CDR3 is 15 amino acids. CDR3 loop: CASRKAGGTTGELFF. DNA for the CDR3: TGCGCCAGCAGGAAAGCGGGAGGTACCACCGGGGAGCTGTTTTTT.

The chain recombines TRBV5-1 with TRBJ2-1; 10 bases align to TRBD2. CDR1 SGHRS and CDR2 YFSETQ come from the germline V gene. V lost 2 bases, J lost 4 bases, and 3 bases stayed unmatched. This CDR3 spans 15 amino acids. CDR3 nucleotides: TGCGCCAGCAGCTTCGGACTAGCGGATTACAATGAGCAGTTCTTC. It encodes CASSFGLADYNEQFF.

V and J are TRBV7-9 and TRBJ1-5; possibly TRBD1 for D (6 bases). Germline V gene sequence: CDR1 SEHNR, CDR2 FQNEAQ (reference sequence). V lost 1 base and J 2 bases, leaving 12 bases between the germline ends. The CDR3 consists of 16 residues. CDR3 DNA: TGTGCCAGCAGCTTAGGGGGTGGGGGCGGCAATCAGCCCCAGCATTTT. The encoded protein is CASSLGGGGGNQPQHF. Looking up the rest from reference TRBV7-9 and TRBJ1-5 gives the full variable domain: DTGVSQNPRHKITKRGQNVTFRCDPISEHNRLYWYRQTLGQGPEFLTYFQNEAQLEKSRLLSDRFSAERPKGSFSTLEIQRTEQGDSAMYLCASSLGGGGGNQPQHFGDGTRLSIL.

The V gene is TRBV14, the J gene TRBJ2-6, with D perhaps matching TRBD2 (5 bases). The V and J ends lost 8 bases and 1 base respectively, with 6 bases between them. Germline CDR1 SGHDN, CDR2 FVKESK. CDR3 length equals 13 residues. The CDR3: CASRDSGANVLTF. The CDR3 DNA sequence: TGTGCCAGCCGGGATTCTGGGGCCAACGTCCTGACTTTC.

CDR3 in amino acids: CATSDSQGAREAFF. In nucleotides, the CDR3 is TGTGCCACCAGTGATTCCCAGGGGGCTCGAGAAGCTTTCTTT. The genes are TRBV24-1 and TRBJ1-1, with 8 bases matching TRBD1. CDR3 length equals 14 residues. Germline CDR1 KGHDR, CDR2 SFDVKD. V lost 2 bases, J lost 8 bases, and 6 bases stayed unmatched.

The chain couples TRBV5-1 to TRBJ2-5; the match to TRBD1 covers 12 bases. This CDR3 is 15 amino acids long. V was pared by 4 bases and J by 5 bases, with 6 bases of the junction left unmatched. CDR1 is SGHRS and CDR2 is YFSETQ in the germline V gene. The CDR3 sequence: CASSPGTGGWETQYF. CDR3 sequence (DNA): TGCGCCAGCAGCCCGGGGACAGGGGGCTGGGAGACCCAGTACTTC.

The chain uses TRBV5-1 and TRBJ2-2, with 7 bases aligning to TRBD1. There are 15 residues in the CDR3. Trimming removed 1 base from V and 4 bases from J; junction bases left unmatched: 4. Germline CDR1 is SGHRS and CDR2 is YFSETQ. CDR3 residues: CASSLMAGGTGELFF. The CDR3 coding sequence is TGCGCCAGCAGCTTGATGGCAGGGGGCACCGGGGAGCTGTTTTTT.

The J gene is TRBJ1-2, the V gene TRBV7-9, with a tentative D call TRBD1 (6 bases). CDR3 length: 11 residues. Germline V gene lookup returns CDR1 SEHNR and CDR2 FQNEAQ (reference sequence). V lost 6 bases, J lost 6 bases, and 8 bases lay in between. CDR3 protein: CASSPGDGYTF. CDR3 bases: TGTGCCAGCAGTCCAGGGGATGGCTACACCTTC.

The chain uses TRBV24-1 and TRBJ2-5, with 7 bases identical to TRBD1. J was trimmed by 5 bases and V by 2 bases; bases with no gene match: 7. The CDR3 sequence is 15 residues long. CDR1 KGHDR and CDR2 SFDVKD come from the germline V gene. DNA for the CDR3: TGTGCCACCAGTGATTCGACAGGGTCCGGGGAGACCCAGTACTTC. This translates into CATSDSTGSGETQYF.

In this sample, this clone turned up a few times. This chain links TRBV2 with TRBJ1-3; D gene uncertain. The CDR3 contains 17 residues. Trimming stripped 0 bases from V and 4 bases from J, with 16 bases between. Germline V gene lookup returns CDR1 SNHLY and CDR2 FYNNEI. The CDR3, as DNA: TGTGCCAGCAGTGAAGCGCTTCTGGGTTGGGCAGGAAACACCATATATTTT. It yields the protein CASSEALLGWAGNTIYF.